This TCR beta chain derives from a study of PD-1 blockade in classical Hodgkin lymphoma. Produced via immunoSEQ multiplex PCR; TCRdb's table is partial and in-frame only. The sample has fewer than 20,000 clones; approximately 85% are singletons. The CDR3 length is 16 residues. Germline V gives CDR1 SGHNT, CDR2 YYREEE (reference sequence). V dropped 6 bases and J dropped 3 bases, with 20 bases sitting between them. To note about this clone: Its antigen is currently unknown.

Findings and limits, study-wide: As was reported, newly diagnosed patients showed lower baseline TCR diversity than healthy donors did.

The time point denotes: newly diagnosed, previously untreated cHL patient sample. Comparison came from newly diagnosed, untreated classical Hodgkin lymphoma PBMCs. The rearrangement joins TRBV5-4 to TRBJ2-3; D is possibly TRBD2 (6 bases). The sequenced material came from peripheral blood mononuclear cells (PBMCs). The TCR sequence derives from a human donor with classical Hodgkin lymphoma. The DNA for the CDR3 is TGTGCCAGCACCCCCTCGGAGGGATATTCGACAGATACGCAGTATTTT. This sequence encodes CASTPSEGYSTDTQYF.